The next 27 T cell receptor beta chains were all read from a single sample in a study of shared clonotypes between healthy human individuals. Sequenced by immunoSEQ multiplex PCR; TCRdb stores in-frame clones only, minus some. Found here are roughly 650,000 clones, about 96% of them singletons; the top ten hold 0.055% to 0.07%. Sequenced sample: naive CD4+ T cells sorted from blood. As to subset: CD45RA+ positively selected. Every receptor here comes from a woman aged 30 to 39 in good health.

The genes are TRBV6-6 and TRBJ2-1; a possible D gene is TRBD2 (5 bases). The CDR3 has 13 amino acids. V shed 6 bases and J shed 7 bases, with 13 bases lying between them. The germline V gene has CDR1 MNHNY and CDR2 SVGAGI (reference sequence). As DNA, the CDR3 is TGTGCCAGCAGACAGCTCCGGGGTAATGAGCAGTTCTTC. Translation gives CASRQLRGNEQFF.

The genes are TRBV28 and TRBJ1-1, with D hard to call. CDR3 length: 14 residues. Germline V gene sequence: CDR1 MDHEN, CDR2 SYDVKM. V was cut by 3 bases and J by 0 bases, with 8 bases left in between. CDR3 amino acids: CASSLSRMNTEAFF. CDR3 in DNA: TGTGCCAGCAGTTTGTCCCGCATGAACACTGAAGCTTTCTTT.

This clone has a single count. The chain employs TRBV19 and TRBJ1-4; the D is unclear. Per germline, CDR1 LNHDA and CDR2 SQIVND (reference sequence). The length of the CDR3 is 14 residues. Trimming left V 7 bases short and J 3 bases short, with 12 bases between. The CDR3 spells CASTRQPSNEKLFF. The CDR3 DNA is TGTGCCAGTACTCGGCAGCCCTCTAATGAAAAACTGTTTTTT.

V and J are TRBV5-1 and TRBJ1-5; D might be TRBD1 (6 bases). Germline CDR1 reads SGHRS; CDR2 reads YFSETQ. The CDR3 runs 15 residues. V lost 0 bases and J 2 bases, leaving 9 bases between the germline ends. In DNA form, the CDR3 reads TGCGCCAGCAGCTTGGACGGGGGGCGCAATCAGCCCCAGCATTTT. The encoded protein is CASSLDGGRNQPQHF.

This clone was recorded once. In nucleotides, the CDR3 is TGTGCCAGCAGGCCACAGGGCGGTGGTGAGACCCAGTACTTC. Protein sequence: CASRPQGGGETQYF. This chain uses TRBV27 with TRBJ2-5; perhaps TRBD1 as D (6 bases). Germline V gene data show CDR1 as MNHEY and CDR2 as SMNVEV (reference sequence). The CDR3 loop spans 14 amino acids. Deletions cut 6 bases from V and 5 bases from J, with 16 bases between.

This clone was detected once. V and J are TRBV7-7 and TRBJ2-2, with 7 positions matching TRBD1. The CDR3 is made up of 15 amino acids. The germline CDR1 and CDR2 sequences are SSHAT and FNYEAQ (reference sequence). Trimming at V came to 3 bases and at J to 5 bases, leaving 6 bases not matched to a gene. The CDR3 DNA sequence: TGTGCCAGCAGCTTGGGGCAGGGGGAGACCGGGGAGCTGTTTTTT. It specifies CASSLGQGETGELFF.

This chain links TRBV5-1 with TRBJ2-2; D might be TRBD1 (6 bases). Looked up from germline, CDR1 is SGHRS and CDR2 is YFSETQ. V was pared by 0 bases and J by 5 bases, with 14 bases between. The CDR3 extends over 16 amino acids. The CDR3 is CASSLGVGTLTGELFF. The CDR3 region has the DNA TGCGCCAGCAGCTTGGGGGTCGGGACACTAACCGGGGAGCTGTTTTTT.

This chain links TRBV6-5 with TRBJ2-5; weak D call: TRBD2 (6 bases). The J call may be faulty, since TRBJ2-7 better matches the DNA end. The CDR3 is 16 residues long. Germline V gene sequence: CDR1 MNHEY, CDR2 SVGAGI. Written as DNA, the CDR3 is TGTGCCAGCAGTTACTCGACTAGTCTGAGCTCCTACGAGCAGTACTTC. Translating gives CASSYSTSLSSYEQYF.

The CDR3 sequence: CASSEYWLSSYEQYF. CDR3 nucleotides: TGTGCCAGCAGTGAATATTGGTTGAGCTCCTACGAGCAGTACTTC. The chain recombines TRBV6-1 with TRBJ2-7, with D hard to call. This CDR3 comprises 15 residues. V lost 2 bases and J 0 bases, leaving 11 bases between the germline ends. In germline, CDR1 is MNHNS, CDR2 SASEGT.

Turning to this clone: A junction boundary mismatches the germline segment, possibly from a read error. The chain links TRBV7-3 to TRBJ2-2; 8 bases match TRBD1. Germline V gene lookup returns CDR1 SGHTA and CDR2 FQGTGA. CDR3 length: 14 amino acids. The CDR3 spells CASSSQGATEELFF. Written as DNA, the CDR3 is TGTGCCAGCAGCTCCCAGGGGGCCACCGAGGAGCTGTTTTTT.

The rearrangement joins TRBV5-6 to TRBJ1-2; D is undetermined. The germline V gene has CDR1 SGHDT and CDR2 YYEEEE. The ends were cut back, 2 bases at V and 5 bases at J, with 22 bases in the middle. The CDR3 is made up of 17 amino acids. The CDR3 reads CASSFLYRSTEKYGYTF. The CDR3 coding sequence is TGTGCCAGCAGCTTCCTCTATCGGAGCACAGAGAAATATGGCTACACCTTC.

CDR3 sequence: CASSAAGSEKLFF. CDR3 coding DNA: TGTGCCAGCAGTGCAGCGGGGAGTGAAAAACTGTTTTTT. The chain uses TRBV25-1 and TRBJ1-4; the D is unclear. The CDR3 runs 13 residues. Trimming removed 4 bases from V and 7 bases from J, with 10 bases in between. The V gene's germline CDR1 is MGHDK and CDR2 SYGVNS.

V gene TRBV19 combines with J gene TRBJ2-2; 8 bases are a match to TRBD1. Germline CDR1 LNHDA, CDR2 SQIVND (reference sequence). The CDR3 extends over 14 amino acids. The junction had 5 bases not matched to a gene; V was cut back by 4 bases and J by 7 bases. CDR3 sequence (DNA): TGTGCCAGTAGTACATCAGGGGGCGGCGGGGAGCTGTTTTTT. This encodes CASSTSGGGGELFF.

The gene calls are TRBV6-5 and TRBJ2-1; 8 nucleotides agree with TRBD1. CDR3 length: 15 amino acids. Germline lookup yields CDR1 MNHEY and CDR2 SVGAGI. The J segment lost 2 bases and the V segment lost 2 bases, leaving 2 bases of the junction unmatched. CDR3 nucleotides: TGTGCCAGCAGTTACGGGACAGGTACCTACAATGAGCAGTTCTTC. It yields the protein CASSYGTGTYNEQFF.

The chain is built from TRBV5-6 and TRBJ2-7; TRBD1 agrees at 8 bases. Per the germline V gene, CDR1 is SGHDT and CDR2 is YYEEEE. V gave up 3 bases and J gave up 0 bases; unmatched junction bases: 8. The CDR3 loop spans 16 amino acids. CDR3 sequence (DNA): TGTGCCAGCAGCTCTTCGGACAGGGACCCCTCCTACGAGCAGTACTTC. Protein product: CASSSSDRDPSYEQYF.

The CDR3 spells CAIRKTEAYGYTF. CDR3 bases: TGTGCCATCAGAAAGACAGAGGCTTATGGCTACACCTTC. The chain is built from TRBV10-3 and TRBJ1-2, with D possibly TRBD1 on 5 matching bases. This CDR3 comprises 13 residues. Trimming pared 6 bases from V and 5 bases from J, leaving 13 bases between. Germline V lookup: CDR1 ENHRY, CDR2 SYGVKD.

In the case of this clone: The same CDR3 also results from other DNA sequences found in this sample. This CDR3 is CASSLGSYEQYF. The CDR3 DNA is TGTGCCAGCAGCTTAGGTAGCTACGAGCAGTACTTC. The chain is built from TRBV7-2 and TRBJ2-7, with unresolved D. CDR1 and CDR2 (germline): SGHTA, FQGNSA. Trimming stripped 1 base from V and 3 bases from J, with 4 bases between. This CDR3 is built from 12 residues. The full variable domain, rest sourced from reference TRBV7-2 and TRBJ2-7, is GAGVSQSPSNKVTEKGKDVELRCDPISGHTALYWYRQSLGQGLEFLIYFQGNSAPDKSGLPSDRFSAERTGGSVSTLTIQRTQQEDSAVYLCASSLGSYEQYFGPGTRLTVT.

The V gene is TRBV28, the J gene TRBJ1-1; D is unresolved. The CDR3 runs to 12 residues. The germline V gene encodes CDR1 MDHEN and CDR2 SYDVKM. V was clipped by 11 bases and J by 0 bases, with 10 bases between them. The CDR3 loop reads CAARRMNTEAFF. As DNA, the CDR3 is TGTGCCGCAAGGAGAATGAACACTGAAGCTTTCTTT.

A single count supports this clone. The chain has TRBV10-1 and TRBJ1-5; 12 nucleotides line up with TRBD1. Per the germline V gene, CDR1 is WNHNN and CDR2 is SYGVQD (reference sequence). Losses at the gene ends were 6 bases for V and 0 bases for J; bases not matched to a gene: 9. This CDR3 region has 18 residues. The CDR3 sequence: CASRGQGATPHSNQPQHF. DNA of the CDR3: TGCGCCAGCAGGGGACAGGGGGCGACTCCCCATAGCAATCAGCCCCAGCATTTT.

The V gene is TRBV6-1, the J gene TRBJ2-3; TRBD1 matches at 10 bases. Per germline, CDR1 MNHNS and CDR2 SASEGT. J gave up 5 bases and V 6 bases, and 5 bases lay outside the gene matches. The CDR3 is 14 residues long. The CDR3 nucleotides are TGTGCCAGCAGCGGGGGACAGGGGTTAGATACGCAGTATTTT. Translation: CASSGGQGLDTQYF.

This chain joins TRBV28 and TRBJ1-5; D is unclear. Germline assignment: CDR1 MDHEN and CDR2 SYDVKM. This CDR3 is built from 14 residues. V lost 7 bases and J 4 bases, leaving 14 bases between the germline ends. CDR3 nucleotide sequence: TGTGCCAGCAATTCCGCTTCGCGAAATCAGCCCCAGCATTTT. Encoded protein: CASNSASRNQPQHF.

The chain is built from TRBV7-3 and TRBJ2-2; 8 positions agree with TRBD1. Unmatched junction bases numbered 7, after V lost 5 bases and J lost 2 bases. The CDR3 covers 16 residues. Germline V lookup: CDR1 SGHTA, CDR2 FQGTGA. The CDR3 is CASSPQGAGNTGELFF. The CDR3 coding sequence is TGTGCCAGCAGCCCTCAGGGGGCGGGAAACACCGGGGAGCTGTTTTTT.

The chain uses TRBV5-1 and TRBJ2-5; D uncertain. The CDR3 length is 15 residues. The germline gives CDR1 SGHRS, CDR2 YFSETQ. Trimming shortened V by 0 bases and J by 5 bases, and 14 bases separated the two germline ends. CDR3 sequence reads: CASSLVGPGVETQYF. DNA of the CDR3: TGCGCCAGCAGCTTGGTAGGGCCTGGGGTGGAGACCCAGTACTTC.

CDR3 residues: CASSYDRKETQYF. CDR3 bases: TGCGCCAGCAGCTACGACAGAAAAGAGACCCAGTACTTC. The chain recombines TRBV5-1 with TRBJ2-5; D is perhaps TRBD1 (5 bases). The CDR3 is made up of 13 amino acids. V was clipped by 3 bases and J by 3 bases, with 9 bases between them. CDR1 SGHRS and CDR2 YFSETQ come from the germline V gene.

The J gene is TRBJ2-1, the V gene TRBV29-1, with TRBD2 matching 10 bases. Trimming took 6 bases from V and 6 from J; bases not matched to a gene: 11. Germline V CDR1 and CDR2: SQVTM, ANQGSEA. This CDR3 contains 15 residues. The CDR3 protein is CSVTILAGELNEQFF. The CDR3 DNA follows: TGCAGCGTCACAATCCTAGCGGGAGAGCTCAATGAGCAGTTCTTC.

V gene TRBV2 combines with J gene TRBJ2-2; perhaps TRBD1 as D (6 bases). Looked up from germline, CDR1 is SNHLY and CDR2 is FYNNEI. The CDR3 extends over 15 amino acids. The V and J ends lost 2 bases and 2 bases respectively, with 9 bases between them. CDR3 in amino acids: CASSEMGQNTGELFF. The CDR3, as DNA: TGTGCCAGCAGTGAAATGGGACAAAACACCGGGGAGCTGTTTTTT.

The V call is TRBV28, the J call TRBJ1-2; perhaps TRBD1 as D (5 bases). Between the trimmed V and J ends, which lost 2 bases and 5 bases, there was a span of 12 bases. Germline V gene data show CDR1 as MDHEN and CDR2 as SYDVKM. The CDR3 is made up of 14 amino acids. CDR3 nucleotides: TGTGCCAGCAGTTTACTACCGACAGCTTATGGCTACACCTTC. Its translation: CASSLLPTAYGYTF.